Below, 12 T cell receptor beta chains from the same sample are listed, as sequenced in a study of blood T cell repertoires in COVID-19. Clones were read by immunoSEQ multiplex PCR, and TCRdb kept only the in-frame ones, dropping some. The sample shows approximately 130,000 clones, 70% to 80% of them seen only once. Source material: peripheral blood. The receptors here all came from a human donor in a cohort sampled during active COVID-19.

V and J are TRBV25-1 and TRBJ2-3; D is possibly TRBD1 (6 bases). The CDR3 is 14 residues long. Germline values: CDR1 MGHDK, CDR2 SYGVNS. V lost 11 bases and J 0 bases, leaving 15 bases between the germline ends. CDR3 in amino acids: CAVVDSSSTDTQYF. The CDR3 nucleotides read TGTGCCGTTGTGGACAGTTCTAGCACAGATACGCAGTATTTT.

The count of this clone is one. The CDR3 here is CASRSIRVRRTGELFF. The CDR3 region has the DNA TGTGCCAGCAGGTCCATCCGGGTTCGGAGGACCGGGGAGCTGTTTTTT. This chain connects TRBV27 to TRBJ2-2; perhaps TRBD2 as D (5 bases). Germline CDR1 is MNHEY and CDR2 is SMNVEV (reference sequence). V gave up 6 bases and J gave up 5 bases, with 19 bases separating them. The CDR3 has 16 amino acids.

This rearrangement joins TRBV19 to TRBJ2-1; the match to TRBD1 covers 12 bases. Germline V gives CDR1 LNHDA, CDR2 SQIVND (reference sequence). This CDR3 is built from 15 residues. With 3 bases clipped from V and 8 bases from J, the junction kept 5 bases outside the gene matches. The CDR3 loop is CASSIRDRGQYEQFF. Here the CDR3 DNA reads TGTGCCAGTAGTATCCGGGACAGGGGGCAGTATGAGCAGTTCTTC.

V and J are TRBV3-1 (or the pseudogene TRBV3-2) and TRBJ1-2; 8 positions agree with TRBD1. The germline CDR1 and CDR2 sequences are LGHDT and YNNKEL (reference sequence). The CDR3 has 16 residues. The J segment lost 7 bases and the V segment lost 3 bases, leaving 13 bases of the junction unmatched. CDR3 in amino acids: CASSQADRGRGFGYTF. CDR3 coding DNA: TGTGCCAGCAGCCAGGCTGACAGGGGCAGAGGTTTTGGCTACACCTTC.

The chain combines TRBV30 with TRBJ2-3, with TRBD2 matching over 10 bases. The CDR3 consists of 14 residues. With V trimmed by 3 bases and J by 4 bases, 4 bases remained unmatched. In germline, CDR1 is GTSNPN, CDR2 SVGIG (reference sequence). The CDR3: CAWSLAGAPDTQYF. In DNA, the CDR3 is TGTGCCTGGAGCCTAGCGGGGGCCCCAGATACGCAGTATTTT.

The chain couples TRBV6-4 to TRBJ1-3; TRBD1 is a possible D gene (5 bases). The CDR3 is 17 amino acids. Trimming pared 6 bases from V and 0 bases from J, leaving 18 bases between. Germline V lookup: CDR1 MRHNA, CDR2 SNTAGT. The DNA of the CDR3 is TGTGCCAGCAGCACAGAAAAACAGGTCTTCTCTGGAAACACCATATATTTT. Amino acid sequence: CASSTEKQVFSGNTIYF.

The chain combines TRBV29-1 with TRBJ1-5; perhaps TRBD1 as D (6 bases). Germline V gene lookup returns CDR1 SQVTM and CDR2 ANQGSEA. CDR3 length: 14 amino acids. V lost 4 bases, J lost 5 bases, and 15 bases lay in between. In nucleotides, the CDR3 is TGCAGCGTTGCTACCACAGGGTTCGATCAGCCCCAGCATTTT. Residues: CSVATTGFDQPQHF.

This clone came up a few times. This sequence joins TRBV28 and TRBJ2-5; the match to TRBD1 covers 12 bases. Germline CDR1 is MDHEN and CDR2 is SYDVKM. The CDR3 runs to 15 residues. Unmatched junction bases numbered 7, after V lost 6 bases and J lost 5 bases. CDR3 amino acids: CASSPGTGGWETQYF. The CDR3, as DNA: TGTGCCAGCAGCCCAGGGACAGGGGGCTGGGAGACCCAGTACTTC.

The genes are TRBV5-4 and TRBJ1-1; TRBD1 matches 8 bases. V dropped 3 bases and J dropped 8; count of bases not matched to a gene: 9. The CDR3 totals 14 residues. Germline CDR1 is SGHNT and CDR2 is YYREEE (reference sequence). The CDR3: CASSSYTGTGEAFF. The CDR3 DNA reads as TGTGCCAGCAGCTCATACACCGGGACAGGCGAAGCTTTCTTT. Full variable domain (missing parts from reference TRBV5-4 and TRBJ1-1): ETGVTQSPTHLIKTRGQQVTLRCSSQSGHNTVSWYQQALGQGPQFIFQYYREEENGRGNFPPRFSGLQFPNYSSELNVNALELDDSALYLCASSSYTGTGEAFFGQGTRLTVV.

The chain joins TRBV5-8 to TRBJ2-2; D is ambiguous. Germline V lookup: CDR1 SGHTS, CDR2 YDEGEE. Trimming stripped 1 base from V and 1 base from J, with 14 bases between. The CDR3 runs to 17 residues. The CDR3 nucleotides read TGTGCCAGCAGCTTGTGGGCCACCATCGGGAACACCGGGGAGCTGTTTTTT. Residues: CASSLWATIGNTGELFF. Complete variable domain (other parts from reference TRBV5-8 and TRBJ2-2): EAGVTQSPTHLIKTRGQQATLRCSPISGHTSVYWYQQALGLGLQFLLWYDEGEERNRGNFPPRFSGRQFPNYSSELNVNALELEDSALYLCASSLWATIGNTGELFFGEGSRLTVL.

This chain connects TRBV28 to TRBJ2-1; 9 nucleotides match TRBD2. Trimming removed 2 bases from V and 8 bases from J; junction bases left unmatched: 4. This CDR3 contains 14 residues. CDR1 is MDHEN, CDR2 SYDVKM, per germline. CDR3 residues: CASSLSGGSYEQFF. The CDR3 DNA is TGTGCCAGCAGTTTAAGCGGGGGGAGTTATGAGCAGTTCTTC.

The V and J genes are TRBV24-1 and TRBJ2-1; D is possibly TRBD2 (5 bases). The CDR3 length is 14 residues. V lost 9 bases, J lost 12 bases, and 23 bases lay in between. From germline, CDR1 is KGHDR and CDR2 SFDVKD. In DNA form, the CDR3 reads TGTGCCACCTGTGGACCGGAGGATACTGCTACGCAGTTCTTC. Encoded protein: CATCGPEDTATQFF.